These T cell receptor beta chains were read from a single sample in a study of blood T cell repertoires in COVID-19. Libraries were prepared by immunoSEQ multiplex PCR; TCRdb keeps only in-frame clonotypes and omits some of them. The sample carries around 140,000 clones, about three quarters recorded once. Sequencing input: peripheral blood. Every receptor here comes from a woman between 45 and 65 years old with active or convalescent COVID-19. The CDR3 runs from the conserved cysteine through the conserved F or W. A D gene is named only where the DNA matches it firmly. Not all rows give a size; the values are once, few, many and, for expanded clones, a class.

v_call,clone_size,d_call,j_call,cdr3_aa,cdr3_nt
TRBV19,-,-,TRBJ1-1,CASNFGGDTEAFF,TGTGCCAGTAACTTTGGGGGGGACACTGAAGCTTTCTTT
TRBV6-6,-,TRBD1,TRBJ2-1,CASSPGTGQSSYNEQFF,TGTGCCAGCAGTCCCGGGACAGGCCAAAGCTCCTACAATGAGCAGTTCTTC
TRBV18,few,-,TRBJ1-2,CASSPAGDANYGYTF,TGTGCCAGCTCACCGGCGGGCGACGCTAACTATGGCTACACCTTC
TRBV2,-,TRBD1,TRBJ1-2,CASRLLQGAGSGYTF,TGTGCCAGCAGACTACTACAGGGGGCGGGGAGTGGCTACACCTTC
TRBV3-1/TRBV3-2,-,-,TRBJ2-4,CASTQGGERAKNIQYF,TGTGCCAGCACTCAAGGAGGGGAGAGGGCCAAAAACATTCAGTACTTC
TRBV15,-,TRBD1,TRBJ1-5,CATSRKTGGVQPQHF,TGTGCCACCAGCCGTAAAACAGGGGGCGTTCAGCCCCAGCATTTT
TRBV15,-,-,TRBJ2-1,CATSRESLRSSYNEQFF,TGTGCCACCAGCAGAGAAAGTCTAAGGAGCTCCTACAATGAGCAGTTCTTC
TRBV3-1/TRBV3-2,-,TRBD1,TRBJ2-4,CASSLQGARAKNIQYF,TGTGCCAGCAGCCTTCAGGGGGCGCGGGCCAAAAACATTCAGTACTTC
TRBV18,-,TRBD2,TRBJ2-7,CASSRLAGGPYEQYF,TGTGCCAGCTCACGGCTAGCGGGAGGGCCTTACGAGCAGTACTTC
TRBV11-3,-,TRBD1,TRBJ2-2,CASSLGRGRTGELFF,TGTGCCAGCAGCTTAGGAAGGGGGCGAACCGGGGAGCTGTTTTTT
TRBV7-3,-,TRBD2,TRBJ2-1,CASSLTGLALSEQFF,TGTGCCAGCAGCTTAACAGGACTAGCTTTGAGTGAGCAGTTCTTC
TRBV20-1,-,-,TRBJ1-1,CSASFQGQDTEAFF,TGCAGTGCTAGTTTTCAGGGCCAGGACACTGAAGCTTTCTTT
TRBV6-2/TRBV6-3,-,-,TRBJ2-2,CASSFRVTGELFF,TGTGCCAGCAGTTTCAGGGTTACCGGGGAGCTGTTTTTT
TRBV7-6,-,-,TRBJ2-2,CASSLFGRVVTGELFF,TGTGCCAGCAGCTTATTTGGCAGGGTGGTCACCGGGGAGCTGTTTTTT
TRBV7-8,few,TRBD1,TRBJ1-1,CASSSSRQGWTEAFF,TGTGCCAGCAGCTCCTCCCGACAGGGTTGGACTGAAGCTTTCTTT
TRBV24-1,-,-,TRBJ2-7,CATSSSASGGEQYF,TGTGCCACCAGCTCCAGCGCCTCCGGGGGCGAGCAGTACTTC
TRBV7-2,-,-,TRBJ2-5,CASSLGPNRDQETQYF,TGTGCCAGCAGCTTAGGCCCCAACAGGGACCAAGAGACCCAGTACTTC
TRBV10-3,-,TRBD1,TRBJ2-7,CAISEFRDSFEQYF,TGTGCCATCAGTGAGTTCCGGGACAGTTTCGAGCAGTACTTC
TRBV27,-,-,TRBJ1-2,CASSLSRGHGYTF,TGTGCCAGCAGTTTATCGCGGGGGCACGGCTACACCTTC
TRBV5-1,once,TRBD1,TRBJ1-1,CASILPSRDRDTEAFF,TGCGCCAGCATTCTCCCCTCCCGGGACAGGGACACTGAAGCTTTCTTT
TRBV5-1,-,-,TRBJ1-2,CASSSPGLHGYTF,TGCGCCAGCAGCTCCCCAGGTTTGCATGGCTACACCTTC
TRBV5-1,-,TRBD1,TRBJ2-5,CASSRGQGAIETQYF,TGCGCCAGCAGCCGTGGACAGGGGGCAATTGAGACCCAGTACTTC
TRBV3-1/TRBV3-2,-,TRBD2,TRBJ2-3,CASSQRLAGATDTQYF,TGTGCCAGCAGCCAACGACTAGCGGGGGCCACAGATACGCAGTATTTT
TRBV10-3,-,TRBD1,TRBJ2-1,CAISGGAGQGGIEQFF,TGTGCCATCAGTGGAGGGGCGGGACAGGGAGGGATTGAGCAGTTCTTC
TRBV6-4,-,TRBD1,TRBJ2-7,CASVGQGSYEQYF,TGTGCCAGCGTCGGACAGGGCTCCTACGAGCAGTACTTC